The rows below give T cell receptor beta chains drawn from one sample of a study of pediatric ulcerative colitis. Measured with immunoSEQ multiplex PCR; TCRdb has only the in-frame clones, and not every one. The sample consists of 15,000 to 20,000 clones, roughly 80% of them appearing once. Sequencing used gut tissue. Every receptor here comes from a boy between 10 and 17 years old who was a control in a study of pediatric ulcerative colitis. Each CDR3 is given with its conserved first and last residue. Not every row has a clone size; where given, it reads once, few, many or a size class.

v_gene,len,abundance,CDR3aa
TRBV5-1,16,NA,CASSLILAGGPGGYTF
TRBV7-2,15,NA,CASSLDRGRSYEQFF
TRBV29-1,11,NA,CSAEMNTEAFF
TRBV5-1,13,NA,CASSLDPEVGYTF
TRBV19,15,NA,CASSWGGPKNTEAFF
TRBV1,14,few,CTSSQDNNKGEQYF
TRBV6-1,15,NA,CASSALEQGDTKAFF
TRBV23-1,17,NA,CASNLAPGTEVNTEAFF
TRBV5-1,16,NA,CASSLGSSGTNEKLFF
TRBV5-6,15,NA,CASSLGSAGGYEQYF
TRBV25-1,16,NA,CASSEWGGATEDTQYF
TRBV18,16,NA,CASSQGPPAANEKLFF
TRBV19,19,NA,CASNPWTGGNSVARDEQFF
TRBV7-2,15,few,CASSRQGANTGELFF
TRBV15,13,NA,CATSTGDSYEQYF
TRBV28,12,NA,CASSRWGTEAFF
TRBV4-2,17,few,CASSQTRGGGRGETQYF
TRBV18,15,once,CASSKGQPDMDTQYF
TRBV6-5,13,NA,CASSYSGKETQYF
TRBV7-9,16,NA,CASSLEGGLSNQPQHF
TRBV6-1,15,medium-sized,CASTLKGQGNQPQHF
TRBV7-7,13,NA,CASSLGTGETQYF
TRBV5-6,18,NA,CASSPSPLAGLSTDTQYF
TRBV6-1,14,NA,CASKRLEGALGYTF
TRBV7-9,17,NA,CASSPDGASGKSDTQYF
TRBV7-7,16,NA,CASSLGPTGLLGEQYF
TRBV5-1,14,NA,CASSLDPGNTEAFF
TRBV19,13,NA,CASSTGRSGELFF
TRBV9,14,medium-sized,CASSVVPGTGELFF
TRBV6-1,11,NA,CASSYQETQYF
TRBV29-1,13,NA,CSVVPFGNTEAFF
TRBV5-6,16,NA,CASSFPGFVLGTEAFF
TRBV5-4,17,NA,CASQITRGTGHQETQYF
TRBV6-4,14,once,CASSDGRSNTEAFF
TRBV25-1,13,NA,CASSYRDTGELFF
TRBV2,13,few,CASSERTDYGYTF
TRBV4-3,15,NA,CASSQVSGANYGYTF
TRBV9,14,NA,CASSVTSGRGEQFF
TRBV28,15,NA,CASSFDGAPEGPQHF
TRBV5-1,13,NA,CASGETSGNTIYF
TRBV7-2,14,NA,CASSSTGENEKLFF
TRBV21-1,18,NA,CASSKHFNLAGAKNIQYF
TRBV5-1,17,NA,CASSPTLRWQENTEAFF
TRBV15,15,NA,CATSRGEGGKSEAFF
TRBV9,14,NA,CASSSGGAKNIQYF
TRBV5-1,14,NA,CASSSGLGNNEQFF
TRBV20-1,11,NA,CSAIHTDTQYF
TRBV7-3,14,NA,CASSFNGGRETQYF
TRBV19,16,NA,CASSIQEDPSYNEQFF
TRBV28,15,NA,CASSKIQGFADTQYF